Sequencing of this TCR beta chain was carried out in a study of cytomegalovirus exposure and HLA in healthy donors. Study-wide points: Researchers reported that a few CMV-associated chains were confirmed in vitro as CMV antigen-specific.

This clone was recorded a few times. Antigen: not known. The PCR employed 60 Vbeta primers together with 13 Jbeta primers. The table came from immunoSEQ multiplex PCR; TCRdb's copy has only in-frame clones and leaves some out. There are approximately 190,000 clones in the sample; roughly 80% occur only once, and 6.3% lies in the top ten. The CDR3 extends over 14 amino acids. Germline V gene data show CDR1 as SGHNT and CDR2 as YYREEE (reference sequence). V lost 0 bases to trimming and J lost 3 bases, with 8 bases between them. The chain uses TRBV5-4 and TRBJ2-3, with D possibly matching TRBD2 (5 bases). Sequenced material: PBMCs. The clonotype comes from a man aged 35 to 55 in good health and CMV-seropositive. The CDR3 sequence: CASSLGGKTDTQYF. In DNA, the CDR3 is TGTGCCAGCAGCTTGGGAGGGAAGACAGATACGCAGTATTTT.